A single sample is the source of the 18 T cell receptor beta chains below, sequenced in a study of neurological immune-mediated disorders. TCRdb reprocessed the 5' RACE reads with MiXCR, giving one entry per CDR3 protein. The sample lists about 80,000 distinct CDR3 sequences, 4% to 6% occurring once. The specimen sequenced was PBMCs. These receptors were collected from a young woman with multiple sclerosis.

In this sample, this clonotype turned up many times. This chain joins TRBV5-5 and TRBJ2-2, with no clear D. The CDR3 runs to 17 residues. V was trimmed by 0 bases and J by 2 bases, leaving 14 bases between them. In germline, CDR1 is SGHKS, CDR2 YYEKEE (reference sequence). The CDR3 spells CASSLVIGFGNTGELFF. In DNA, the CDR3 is TGTGCCAGCAGCTTGGTGATAGGGTTCGGCAACACCGGGGAGCTGTTTTTT.

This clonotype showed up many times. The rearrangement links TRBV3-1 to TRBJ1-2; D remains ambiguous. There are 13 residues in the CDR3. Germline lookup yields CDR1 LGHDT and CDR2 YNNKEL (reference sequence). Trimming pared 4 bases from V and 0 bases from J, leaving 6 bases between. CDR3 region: CASSPGSNYGYTF. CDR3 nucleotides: TGTGCCAGCAGCCCGGGTTCTAACTATGGCTACACCTTC.

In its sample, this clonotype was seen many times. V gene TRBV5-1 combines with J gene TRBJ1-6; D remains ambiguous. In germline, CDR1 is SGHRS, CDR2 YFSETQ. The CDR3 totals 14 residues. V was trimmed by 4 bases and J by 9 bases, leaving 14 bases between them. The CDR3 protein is CASSLDRSPSPLHF. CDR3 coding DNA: TGCGCCAGCAGCCTGGACCGGAGCCCTTCACCCCTCCACTTT.

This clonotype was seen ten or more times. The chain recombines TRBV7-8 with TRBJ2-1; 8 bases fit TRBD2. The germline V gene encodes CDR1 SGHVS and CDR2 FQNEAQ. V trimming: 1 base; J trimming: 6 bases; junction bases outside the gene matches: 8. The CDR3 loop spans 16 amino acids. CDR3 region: CASSLGAGGAPNEQFF. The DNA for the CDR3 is TGTGCCAGCAGCTTAGGGGCCGGGGGGGCCCCCAATGAGCAGTTCTTC.

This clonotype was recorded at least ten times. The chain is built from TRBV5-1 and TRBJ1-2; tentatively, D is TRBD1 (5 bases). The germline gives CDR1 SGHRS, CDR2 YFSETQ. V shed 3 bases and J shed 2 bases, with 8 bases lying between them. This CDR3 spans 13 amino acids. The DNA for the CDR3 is TGCGCCAGCAGCTCGACAGAAAACTATGGCTACACCTTC. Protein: CASSSTENYGYTF.

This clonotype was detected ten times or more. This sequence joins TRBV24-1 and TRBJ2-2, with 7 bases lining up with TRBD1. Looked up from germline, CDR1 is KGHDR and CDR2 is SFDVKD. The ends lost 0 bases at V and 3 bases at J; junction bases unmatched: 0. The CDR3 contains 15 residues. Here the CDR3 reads CATSDLDRDTGELFF. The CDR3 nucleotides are TGTGCCACCAGTGATTTGGACAGGGACACCGGGGAGCTGTTTTTT.

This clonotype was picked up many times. The CDR3 DNA is TGTGCCAGCACGCCCAGAACCATTTTTAACTCCTACAATGAGCAGTTCTTC. Its translation: CASTPRTIFNSYNEQFF. J is TRBJ2-1 and V is TRBV12-3 or TRBV12-4; D gene ambiguous. Trimming removed 7 bases at V and 0 bases at J, with 19 bases between. This CDR3 comprises 17 residues.

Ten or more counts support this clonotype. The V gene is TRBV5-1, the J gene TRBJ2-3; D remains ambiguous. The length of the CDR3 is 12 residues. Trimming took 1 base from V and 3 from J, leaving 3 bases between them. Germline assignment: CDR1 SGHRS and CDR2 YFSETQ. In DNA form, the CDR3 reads TGCGCCAGCAGCTTGCTTACAGATACGCAGTATTTT. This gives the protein CASSLLTDTQYF.

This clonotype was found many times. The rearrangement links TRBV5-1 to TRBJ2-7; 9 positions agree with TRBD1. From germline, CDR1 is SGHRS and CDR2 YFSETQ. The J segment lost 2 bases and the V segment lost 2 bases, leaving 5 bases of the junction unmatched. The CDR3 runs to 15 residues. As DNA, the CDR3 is TGCGCCAGCAGCTTCACAGGGGGCGATCCCTACGAGCAGTACTTC. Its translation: CASSFTGGDPYEQYF.

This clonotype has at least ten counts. The CDR3: CASSLDTPSYNEQFF. The CDR3 nucleotides are TGCGCCAGCAGCTTGGACACCCCGTCCTACAATGAGCAGTTCTTC. V usage is TRBV5-1 and J usage is TRBJ2-1; D is ambiguous. CDR1 is SGHRS and CDR2 is YFSETQ in the germline V gene. V lost 0 bases and J 1 base, leaving 8 bases between the germline ends. This CDR3 has 15 residues.

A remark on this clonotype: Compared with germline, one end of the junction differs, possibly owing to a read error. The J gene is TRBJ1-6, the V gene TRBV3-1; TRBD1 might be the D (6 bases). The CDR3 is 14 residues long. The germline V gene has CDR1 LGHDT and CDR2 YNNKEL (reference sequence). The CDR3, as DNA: TGTGCCAGCAGCCAAGGAGAGGGGGGATCAACCCTCAACTTT. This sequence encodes CASSQGEGGSTLNF.

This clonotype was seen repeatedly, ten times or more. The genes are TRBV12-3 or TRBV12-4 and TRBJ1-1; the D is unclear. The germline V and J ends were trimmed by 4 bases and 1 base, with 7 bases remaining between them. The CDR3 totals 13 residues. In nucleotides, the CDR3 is TGTGCCAGCAGTTGGGAGTGGAACACTGAAGCTTTCTTT. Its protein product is CASSWEWNTEAFF.

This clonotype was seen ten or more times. CDR3: CASSSRDTSYEQYF. As DNA, the CDR3 is TGTGCCAGCAGCAGCAGGGACACATCCTACGAGCAGTACTTC. The chain couples TRBV7-6 to TRBJ2-7; D is possibly TRBD1 (6 bases). This CDR3 is 14 amino acids long. The V gene lost 5 bases and the J gene lost 1 base, with 12 bases spanning the gap. In germline, CDR1 is SGHVS, CDR2 FNYEAQ. Using reference TRBV7-6 and TRBJ2-7 for the parts outside the CDR3, the full variable domain is GAGVSQSPRYKVTKRGQDVALRCDPISGHVSLYWYRQALGQGPEFLTYFNYEAQQDKSGLPNDRFSAERPEGSISTLTIQRTEQRDSAMYRCASSSRDTSYEQYFGPGTRLTVT.

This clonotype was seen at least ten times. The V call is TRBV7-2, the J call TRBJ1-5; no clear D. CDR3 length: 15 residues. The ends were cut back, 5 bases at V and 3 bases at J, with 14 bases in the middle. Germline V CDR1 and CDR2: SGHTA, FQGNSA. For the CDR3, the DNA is TGTGCCAGCAGCGATAAGCGGGCACACAATCAGCCCCAGCATTTT. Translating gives CASSDKRAHNQPQHF. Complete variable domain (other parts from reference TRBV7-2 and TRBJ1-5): GAGVSQSPSNKVTEKGKDVELRCDPISGHTALYWYRQSLGQGLEFLIYFQGNSAPDKSGLPSDRFSAERTGGSVSTLTIQRTQQEDSAVYLCASSDKRAHNQPQHFGDGTRLSIL.

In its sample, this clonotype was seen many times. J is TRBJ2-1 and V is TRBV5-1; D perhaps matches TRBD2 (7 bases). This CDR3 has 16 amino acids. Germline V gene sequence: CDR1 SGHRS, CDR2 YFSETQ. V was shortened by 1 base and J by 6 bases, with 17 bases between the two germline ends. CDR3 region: CASSLKVGGRGNEQFF. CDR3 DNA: TGCGCCAGCAGCTTGAAGGTCGGGGGGCGCGGCAATGAGCAGTTCTTC.

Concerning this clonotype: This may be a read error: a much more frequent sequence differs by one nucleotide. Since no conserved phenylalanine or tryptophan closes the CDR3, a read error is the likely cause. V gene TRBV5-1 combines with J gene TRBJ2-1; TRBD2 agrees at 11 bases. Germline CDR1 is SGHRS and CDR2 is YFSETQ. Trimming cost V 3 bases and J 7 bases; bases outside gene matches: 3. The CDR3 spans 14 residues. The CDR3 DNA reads TGCGCCAGCAGCTATAGCGGGAGGGAGAATGAGCAGTTCATC. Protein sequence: CASSYSGRENEQFI.

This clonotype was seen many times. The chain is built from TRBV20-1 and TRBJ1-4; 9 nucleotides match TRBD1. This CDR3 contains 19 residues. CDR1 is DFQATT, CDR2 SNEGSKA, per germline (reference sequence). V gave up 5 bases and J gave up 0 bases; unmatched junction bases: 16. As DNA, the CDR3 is TGCAGTGCTCAACCTCAAGGACAGGGGAGATTTGCAACTAATGAAAAACTGTTTTTT. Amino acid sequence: CSAQPQGQGRFATNEKLFF.

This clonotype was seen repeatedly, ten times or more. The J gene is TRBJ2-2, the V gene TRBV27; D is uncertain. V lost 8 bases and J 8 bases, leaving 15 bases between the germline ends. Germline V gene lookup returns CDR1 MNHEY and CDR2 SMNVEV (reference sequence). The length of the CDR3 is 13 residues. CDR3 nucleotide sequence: TGTGCCAGCTCCTCCTCGAGTTGGGGGGAGCTGTTTTTT. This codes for CASSSSSWGELFF.